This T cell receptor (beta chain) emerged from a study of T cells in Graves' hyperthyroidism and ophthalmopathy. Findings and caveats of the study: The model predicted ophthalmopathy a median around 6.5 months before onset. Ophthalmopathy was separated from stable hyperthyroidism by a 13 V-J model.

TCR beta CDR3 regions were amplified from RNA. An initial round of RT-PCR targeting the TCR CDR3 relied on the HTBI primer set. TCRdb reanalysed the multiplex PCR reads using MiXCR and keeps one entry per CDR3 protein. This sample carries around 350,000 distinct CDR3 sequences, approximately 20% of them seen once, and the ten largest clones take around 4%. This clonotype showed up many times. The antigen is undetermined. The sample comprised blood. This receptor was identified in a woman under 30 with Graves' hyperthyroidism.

The CDR3 DNA sequence: TGTGCCAGCAGCCGATCAGATTTCAATGAGCAGTTCTTC. Translating it yields CASSRSDFNEQFF. J is TRBJ2-1 and V is TRBV11-1; no clear D. The CDR3 has 13 amino acids. Germline V gene lookup returns CDR1 SGHAT and CDR2 FQDESV (reference sequence). The V gene lost 5 bases and the J gene lost 6 bases, with 11 bases spanning the gap.